The clone carrying this TCR beta chain has a single count. This sample is part of a study of follicular helper T cells after annual influenza vaccination. Study-wide background: Across the 2013-2014, 2014-2015 and 2015-2016 vaccination seasons, some subjects were resampled.

Time point described: 2015-2016 season, 7 days after influenza vaccination. Sorted cTfh were non-naive CD4+CXCR5+PD-1+, either ICOS+CD38+ or ICOS-CD38-. TCRdb keeps only in-frame clones here, not all; method: immunoSEQ multiplex PCR. Among about 6,800 clones, roughly 88% were seen once, and the ten largest hold approximately 0.69%. This sequence originates from an adult who received the influenza vaccine. This specimen was CXCR5+ CD38- circulating T follicular helper cells from blood, taken 7 days after influenza vaccination. The subset denotes: circulating Tfh, non-naive CD4+CXCR5+PD-1+ (ICOS+CD38+ or ICOS-CD38-).

The CDR3 DNA is TGTGCCACAGGCGGGAGATCGGTAAACATTCAGTACTTC. Residues: CATGGRSVNIQYF. The V and J genes are TRBV28 and TRBJ2-4; 7 bases fit TRBD2. J gave up 6 bases and V 10 bases, and 9 bases lay outside the gene matches. Germline CDR1 and CDR2: MDHEN and SYDVKM. The CDR3 runs 13 residues.